The 27 T cell receptor beta chains given below trace back to one sample, sequenced in a study of beta chain features in type 1 diabetes (dated by TCRdb to the late 2010s). Library preparation used the immunoSEQ multiplex PCR assay. The entire isolated RNA was reverse transcribed using the High Capacity cDNA Reverse Transcription Kit, and thus expressed TCRB transcripts were sequenced. Drawn from immuneACCESS, this table holds only the in-frame rearrangements with V and J called that TCRdb kept. Clones are partly lost; checked studies trace under half to an unresolved V gene and leave the rest unexplained. This sample gives about 140,000 clones in total; 9.5% to 10% of them show up just once. Together, the top ten hold about 0.6% of the sample. The sample consisted of central memory CD4+ T cells from blood. The source is a woman between 40 and 50 years old in good health.

The rearrangement links TRBV6-5 to TRBJ1-2; TRBD1 agrees at 10 bases. This CDR3 has 13 amino acids. Germline V gene data show CDR1 as MNHEY and CDR2 as SVGAGI. With 6 bases clipped from V and 8 bases from J, the junction kept 6 bases outside the gene matches. The CDR3 nucleotides are TGTGCCAGCAGCCATGACAGGGGGCAAGGCTACACCTTC. Protein product: CASSHDRGQGYTF.

This clone was counted a few times. CDR3 nucleotides: TGTGCCAGCAGCTTACAGGGGGGTAACAGCTACGAGCAGTACTTC. Encoded protein: CASSLQGGNSYEQYF. The J gene is TRBJ2-7, the V gene TRBV7-2; perhaps TRBD1 as D (7 bases). Germline V CDR1 and CDR2: SGHTA, FQGNSA. CDR3 size: 15 residues. The V end was cut by 2 bases, the J end by 3 bases, with 14 bases between.

This clone was recorded a few times. The CDR3 protein is CASAPGGYDTGTQYF. In DNA form, the CDR3 reads TGTGCCAGCGCGCCCGGAGGATATGACACGGGTACGCAGTATTTT. The chain employs TRBV6-5 and TRBJ2-3, with D possibly being TRBD2 (5 bases). Trimming took 8 bases from V and 8 from J, leaving 23 bases between them. The CDR3 consists of 15 residues. Germline CDR1 MNHEY, CDR2 SVGAGI.

Only a few counts were recorded for this clone. The gene calls are TRBV6-6 and TRBJ2-3; the match to TRBD1 covers 10 bases. With 8 bases clipped from V and 5 bases from J, the junction kept 7 bases outside the gene matches. CDR3 length equals 14 residues. CDR1 is MNHNY, CDR2 SVGAGI, per germline (reference sequence). The CDR3 DNA follows: TGTGCCAGCCATTGGACAGGGGGAGAAGATACGCAGTATTTT. It codes for CASHWTGGEDTQYF.

The DNA for the CDR3 is TGTGCCAGTAGTCCCTCGGCAGGGGAGGGGGCAGATACGCAGTATTTT. Residues: CASSPSAGEGADTQYF. The chain joins TRBV19 to TRBJ2-3, with TRBD2 as a possible D gene (7 bases). Germline V gives CDR1 LNHDA, CDR2 SQIVND (reference sequence). This CDR3 region has 16 residues. V was pared by 5 bases and J by 4 bases, with 19 bases between.

This clone was recorded a few times. V usage is TRBV7-2 and J usage is TRBJ2-1; TRBD2 aligns across 8 bases. The CDR3 has 14 residues. The ends lost 7 bases at V and 4 bases at J; junction bases unmatched: 6. Germline V lookup: CDR1 SGHTA, CDR2 FQGNSA. The CDR3 DNA follows: TGTGCCAGCATCCATAGCGGGGCTTACAATGAGCAGTTCTTC. This codes for CASIHSGAYNEQFF.

CDR3 bases: TGTGCCAGCAGTGTTTCCCTCGAGACTGAAGCTTTCTTT. Amino acids: CASSVSLETEAFF. V and J are TRBV6-1 and TRBJ1-1, with D unclear. This CDR3 has 13 amino acids. V dropped 4 bases and J dropped 5 bases, with 11 bases sitting between them. The V gene's germline CDR1 is MNHNS and CDR2 SASEGT.

The V gene is TRBV2, the J gene TRBJ2-7; D gene unclear. Trimming stripped 4 bases from V and 7 bases from J, with 8 bases between. CDR1 is SNHLY and CDR2 is FYNNEI in the germline V gene. The CDR3 is 11 residues long. CDR3 amino acids: CASSAETEQYF. For the CDR3, the DNA is TGTGCCAGCAGTGCGGAGACTGAGCAGTACTTC.

This clone was counted between two and nine times. The V gene is TRBV6-5, the J gene TRBJ2-1; the match to TRBD2 covers 11 bases. Germline V gene lookup returns CDR1 MNHEY and CDR2 SVGAGI. The J segment lost 12 bases and the V segment lost 4 bases, leaving 11 bases of the junction unmatched. This CDR3 comprises 15 residues. The CDR3 DNA reads as TGTGCCAGCAGTTTCGGGACTAGCGGACCCCATCGGCAGTTCTTC. It codes for CASSFGTSGPHRQFF.

This clone occurred a few times. In nucleotides, the CDR3 is TGTGCCAGCAGTTTATCTAGCTCGGGCAGGGACGAGCAGTACTTC. Protein sequence: CASSLSSSGRDEQYF. The chain carries TRBV27 and TRBJ2-7; TRBD1 might be the D (5 bases). CDR3 length: 15 amino acids. The ends were cut back, 0 bases at V and 5 bases at J, with 14 bases in the middle. CDR1 and CDR2 from the germline V gene are MNHEY and SMNVEV (reference sequence).

This chain connects TRBV5-1 to TRBJ2-1, with TRBD2 matching 12 bases. CDR1 is SGHRS and CDR2 is YFSETQ in the germline V gene. The J segment lost 9 bases and the V segment lost 0 bases, leaving 4 bases of the junction unmatched. This CDR3 comprises 15 residues. In nucleotides, the CDR3 is TGCGCCAGCAGCTTGGCCACTAGCGGGGGGATTGAGCAGTTCTTC. Translated: CASSLATSGGIEQFF.

The chain's CDR3 is CASSRESTDTQYF. Here the CDR3 DNA reads TGTGCCAGCAGTAGAGAGTCGACAGATACGCAGTATTTT. The genes are TRBV2 and TRBJ2-3; no reliable D call. Germline values: CDR1 SNHLY, CDR2 FYNNEI. Trimming took off 5 bases at V and 3 bases at J, with 9 bases between the two ends. The CDR3 loop spans 13 amino acids.

This clone has a handful of counts. This chain joins TRBV7-6 and TRBJ2-3, with 10 bases that match TRBD2. The germline CDR1 and CDR2 sequences are SGHVS and FNYEAQ. J lost 3 bases, V lost 2 bases, and 17 bases had no gene match. The CDR3 is 20 amino acids. The CDR3 here is CASSLPPGASGGAITDTQYF. CDR3 nucleotide sequence: TGTGCCAGCAGCTTACCCCCGGGGGCTAGCGGGGGAGCCATAACAGATACGCAGTATTTT.

The chain recombines TRBV20-1 with TRBJ2-1; the D gene is possibly TRBD2 (6 bases). This CDR3 comprises 11 residues. With 7 bases removed from V and 8 bases from J, the gap between germline ends came to 12 bases. In germline, CDR1 is DFQATT, CDR2 SNEGSKA (reference sequence). CDR3 nucleotides: TGCAGTGTGGGACTGGGGGATGAGCAGTTCTTC. This encodes CSVGLGDEQFF.

The chain carries TRBV18 and TRBJ2-3; 8 bases fit TRBD2. CDR1 is KGHSH and CDR2 is LQKENI in the germline V gene. There are 16 residues in the CDR3. J lost 2 bases, V lost 6 bases, and 10 bases had no gene match. The CDR3 protein is CASSRYSGELTDTQYF. CDR3 DNA: TGTGCCAGCTCTCGATATAGCGGGGAGCTCACAGATACGCAGTATTTT.

Only a few counts were recorded for this clone. The CDR3 spells CASSLQGGADTQYF. The CDR3 DNA is TGTGCCAGTAGTTTACAGGGGGGGGCAGATACGCAGTATTTT. The chain combines TRBV19 with TRBJ2-3; perhaps TRBD1 as D (8 bases). From germline, CDR1 is LNHDA and CDR2 SQIVND (reference sequence). CDR3 length equals 14 residues. Between the trimmed V and J ends, which lost 5 bases and 4 bases, there was a span of 13 bases.

This clone was found a few times. The J gene is TRBJ1-1, the V gene TRBV5-1, with D maybe TRBD1 (6 bases). CDR3 length: 14 amino acids. The germline V and J ends were trimmed by 4 bases and 1 base, with 11 bases remaining between them. CDR1 is SGHRS and CDR2 is YFSETQ in the germline V gene. The CDR3 sequence: CASSGGQPNTEAFF. DNA for the CDR3: TGCGCCAGCAGCGGAGGACAGCCGAACACTGAAGCTTTCTTT.

This clone was detected ten times or more. The rearrangement uses TRBV19 and TRBJ2-2; tentatively, D is TRBD1 (5 bases). The germline CDR1 and CDR2 sequences are LNHDA and SQIVND (reference sequence). The CDR3 totals 15 residues. V lost 7 bases, J lost 7 bases, and 19 bases lay in between. As DNA, the CDR3 is TGTGCCAGTACCACCGGCCAGGGTCTTGGCGGGGAGCTGTTTTTT. Translation: CASTTGQGLGGELFF. Full variable domain (remainder filled in from reference TRBV19 and TRBJ2-2): DGGITQSPKYLFRKEGQNVTLSCEQNLNHDAMYWYRQDPGQGLRLIYYSQIVNDFQKGDIAEGYSVSREKKESFPLTVTSAQKNPTAFYLCASTTGQGLGGELFFGEGSRLTVL.

This clone has more than one count but fewer than ten. V gene TRBV27 combines with J gene TRBJ1-6, with D possibly being TRBD1 (6 bases). The CDR3 runs 13 residues. Germline V gene sequence: CDR1 MNHEY, CDR2 SMNVEV (reference sequence). The V gene lost 5 bases and the J gene lost 9 bases, with 11 bases spanning the gap. The DNA of the CDR3 is TGTGCCAGCAGTCTTACAGGGATTTCACCCCTCCACTTT. Translated, it gives CASSLTGISPLHF.

The chain uses TRBV5-4 and TRBJ2-3; tentative D call: TRBD2 (7 bases). Trimming stripped 2 bases from V and 7 bases from J, with 20 bases between. Germline-derived CDR1 and CDR2 are SGHNT and YYREEE (reference sequence). CDR3 size: 16 residues. The chain's CDR3 is CASSFTRGAGENTQYF. Written as DNA, the CDR3 is TGTGCCAGCAGCTTCACTAGGGGGGCGGGGGAAAATACGCAGTATTTT.

V usage is TRBV6-4 and J usage is TRBJ1-1, with D unclear. V gave up 3 bases and J gave up 1 base, with 6 bases separating them. Germline lookup yields CDR1 MRHNA and CDR2 SNTAGT. CDR3 length: 13 amino acids. In DNA, the CDR3 is TGTGCCAGCAGTGAACTTTCGAACACTGAAGCTTTCTTT. Translated, it gives CASSELSNTEAFF.

This clone was recorded many times. This chain joins TRBV14 and TRBJ1-4; 7 nucleotides line up with TRBD1. The CDR3 runs to 17 residues. CDR1 and CDR2 (germline): SGHDN, FVKESK. V was clipped by 2 bases and J by 0 bases; unmatched bases: 6. As DNA, the CDR3 is TGTGCCAGCAGCCAAAGACAGGGCGTTGCAACTAATGAAAAACTGTTTTTT. Protein sequence: CASSQRQGVATNEKLFF.

This clone was picked up many times. The chain carries TRBV11-2 and TRBJ1-2, with TRBD1 identical over 7 bases. The CDR3 runs to 16 residues. Per germline, CDR1 SGHAT and CDR2 FQNNGV. Germline trimming cut 5 bases from V and 4 bases from J; bases unmatched to any gene: 13. The CDR3 region has the DNA TGTGCCAGCAGCGGGCGAAGGGGGCTTCAGGTCTATGGCTACACCTTC. The encoded protein is CASSGRRGLQVYGYTF.

The chain has TRBV18 and TRBJ2-7, with D tentatively TRBD2 (6 bases). CDR3 length: 14 amino acids. Trimming stripped 6 bases from V and 3 bases from J, with 15 bases between. Germline V lookup: CDR1 KGHSH, CDR2 LQKENI. The CDR3 bases are TGTGCCAGCTCGGGGGGTAGTGGAGGCTACGAGCAGTACTTC. The encoded protein is CASSGGSGGYEQYF.

The rearrangement links TRBV5-4 to TRBJ2-2; TRBD2 matches 9 bases. Germline CDR1 SGHNT, CDR2 YYREEE (reference sequence). This CDR3 is 17 amino acids long. V dropped 4 bases and J dropped 8; count of bases not matched to a gene: 15. This CDR3 is CASSPLSGGGASGELFF. The DNA of the CDR3 is TGTGCCAGCAGCCCGCTGAGTGGCGGGGGGGCCTCAGGGGAGCTGTTTTTT.

This clone was recorded at least ten times. The sample has other DNA sequences that encode this CDR3 too. The V gene is TRBV19, the J gene TRBJ1-5, with 7 nucleotides matching TRBD1. The CDR3 is made up of 14 amino acids. Germline CDR1 is LNHDA and CDR2 is SQIVND (reference sequence). The J segment lost 2 bases and the V segment lost 5 bases, leaving 3 bases of the junction unmatched. The CDR3 loop is CASSVTGGNQPQHF. CDR3 DNA: TGTGCCAGTAGTGTCACAGGGGGCAATCAGCCCCAGCATTTT.

CDR3 DNA: TGTGCCAGCAGCCGAAGCGGGGGGGCACCCTACGAGCAGTACTTC. This codes for CASSRSGGAPYEQYF. The genes are TRBV7-2 and TRBJ2-7; 10 nucleotides agree with TRBD2. CDR1 is SGHTA, CDR2 FQGNSA, per germline. V lost 5 bases to trimming and J lost 2 bases; unmatched junction nucleotides: 6. The CDR3 is made up of 15 amino acids.